The 28 T cell receptor beta chains in this list originate from one sample, sequenced in a study of blood T cell repertoires in COVID-19. Using immunoSEQ multiplex PCR, the repertoire was profiled, and TCRdb retains in-frame clones only, with some absent. The sample lists roughly 400,000 clones, approximately 87% occurring once. Sequencing input: PBMCs or T cells enriched from blood (not recorded which). The receptors were gathered from a woman in her fifties or sixties who had recovered from COVID-19.

This clone was seen more than once but under ten times. The rearrangement uses TRBV7-9 and TRBJ2-2; 7 nucleotides match TRBD1. The CDR3 sequence is 13 residues long. After removal of 10 bases from V and 3 bases from J, the junction contained 5 bases not matched to a gene. Per germline, CDR1 SEHNR and CDR2 FQNEAQ (reference sequence). Written as DNA, the CDR3 is TGTGCCAACCAAACAGGGGACACCGGGGAGCTGTTTTTT. Translation gives CANQTGDTGELFF.

This clone was found a few times. The chain combines TRBV6-2 or TRBV6-3 with TRBJ1-5; 9 bases are shared with TRBD1. CDR1 is MNHEY and CDR2 is SVGEGT in the germline V gene. V shed 6 bases and J 5 bases; nucleotides not matched to a gene: 14. This CDR3 spans 17 amino acids. In DNA form, the CDR3 reads TGTGCCAGCAGCCGGGACAGGGTTTATTTCTTCGATCAGCCCCAGCATTTT. As protein: CASSRDRVYFFDQPQHF.

The CDR3 DNA is TGTGCCAGCAGCCTGGGGGGTAAGGGTGAAAAACTGTTTTTT. This sequence encodes CASSLGGKGEKLFF. The chain couples TRBV28 to TRBJ1-4; maybe TRBD1 (5 bases). Germline values: CDR1 MDHEN, CDR2 SYDVKM. This CDR3 spans 14 amino acids. The germline V and J ends were trimmed by 6 bases and 7 bases, with 15 bases remaining between them.

The chain is built from TRBV18 and TRBJ2-5; tentatively, D is TRBD2 (5 bases). V lost 2 bases, J lost 3 bases, and 7 bases lay in between. Germline CDR1 KGHSH, CDR2 LQKENI. CDR3 length: 13 amino acids. CDR3: CASSPTGKETQYF. DNA for the CDR3: TGTGCCAGCTCACCAACGGGGAAAGAGACCCAGTACTTC.

The chain links TRBV19 to TRBJ1-2; D is perhaps TRBD1 (6 bases). Germline CDR1 is LNHDA and CDR2 is SQIVND (reference sequence). V lost 4 bases to trimming and J lost 4 bases, with 10 bases between them. This CDR3 has 13 residues. The CDR3 reads CASSKGRGYGYTF. The CDR3 region has the DNA TGTGCCAGTAGTAAAGGCAGGGGCTATGGCTACACCTTC. Combining the CDR3 with reference TRBV19 and TRBJ1-2 gives the whole variable domain DGGITQSPKYLFRKEGQNVTLSCEQNLNHDAMYWYRQDPGQGLRLIYYSQIVNDFQKGDIAEGYSVSREKKESFPLTVTSAQKNPTAFYLCASSKGRGYGYTFGSGTRLTVV.

CDR3 protein: CASSLSVRGSTEAFF. The CDR3 coding sequence is TGTGCCAGCAGCTTGTCGGTCCGGGGAAGCACTGAAGCTTTCTTT. V usage is TRBV5-5 and J usage is TRBJ1-1; D gene ambiguous. Germline V gene lookup returns CDR1 SGHKS and CDR2 YYEKEE (reference sequence). The CDR3 is 15 amino acids. The germline V and J ends were trimmed by 1 base and 4 bases, with 14 bases remaining between them.

This chain uses TRBV9 with TRBJ1-3; the match to TRBD1 covers 9 bases. There are 13 residues in the CDR3. CDR1 is SGDLS and CDR2 is YYNGEE in the germline V gene. The J segment lost 3 bases and the V segment lost 10 bases, leaving 5 bases of the junction unmatched. The CDR3 loop reads CAGGQGLGNTIYF. The CDR3 DNA reads as TGTGCCGGGGGACAGGGTCTTGGAAACACCATATATTTT. Filled out from reference TRBV9 and TRBJ1-3, the complete variable domain reads DSGVTQTPKHLITATGQRVTLRCSPRSGDLSVYWYQQSLDQGLQFLIQYYNGEERAKGNILERFSAQQFPDLHSELNLSSLELGDSALYFCAGGQGLGNTIYFGEGSWLTVV.

The V and J genes are TRBV7-9 and TRBJ1-1; possible D gene TRBD1, 5 bases. V lost 5 bases to trimming and J lost 11 bases, with 15 bases between them. Germline CDR1 is SEHNR and CDR2 is FQNEAQ (reference sequence). The CDR3 is 12 residues long. The CDR3 loop reads CASSLLGRDAFF. CDR3 nucleotides: TGTGCCAGCAGCCTCTTAGGGAGGGACGCTTTCTTT.

The J gene is TRBJ1-2, the V gene TRBV19; unclear D gene. The V and J ends lost 6 bases and 0 bases respectively, with 11 bases between them. This CDR3 has 14 residues. Germline V gene lookup returns CDR1 LNHDA and CDR2 SQIVND (reference sequence). DNA of the CDR3: TGTGCCAGTAGATCATCCAGAACTAACTATGGCTACACCTTC. Its protein is CASRSSRTNYGYTF.

This clone is a singleton in its sample. The gene calls are TRBV19 and TRBJ1-1; weak D call: TRBD1 (6 bases). The germline V gene encodes CDR1 LNHDA and CDR2 SQIVND (reference sequence). V was pared by 3 bases and J by 2 bases, with 13 bases between. The CDR3 covers 15 residues. CDR3 sequence: CASSIFSGTNTEAFF. CDR3 nucleotides: TGTGCCAGTAGTATTTTTTCAGGGACAAACACTGAAGCTTTCTTT.

This rearrangement joins TRBV30 to TRBJ1-2; no clear D gene. Trimming took off 1 base at V and 8 bases at J, with 14 bases between the two ends. Germline-derived CDR1 and CDR2 are GTSNPN and SVGIG (reference sequence). The CDR3 is 13 residues long. CDR3 residues: CAWSALLSVGYTF. The CDR3, as DNA: TGTGCCTGGAGTGCTCTCCTTAGCGTCGGCTACACCTTC.

The CDR3 coding sequence is TGTGCCAGCAGCTTAGACCTGGACAATTACGGCAATCAGCCCCAGCATTTT. Translated: CASSLDLDNYGNQPQHF. This chain uses TRBV7-2 with TRBJ1-5; TRBD1 might be the D (5 bases). Germline CDR1 reads SGHTA; CDR2 reads FQGNSA. V was pared by 1 base and J by 2 bases, with 15 bases between. The CDR3 is 17 amino acids. The full variable domain, in which reference TRBV7-2 and TRBJ1-5 provide the parts outside the CDR3, is GAGVSQSPSNKVTEKGKDVELRCDPISGHTALYWYRQSLGQGLEFLIYFQGNSAPDKSGLPSDRFSAERTGGSVSTLTIQRTQQEDSAVYLCASSLDLDNYGNQPQHFGDGTRLSIL.

The table lists this clone with a count of one. The chain couples TRBV19 to TRBJ2-2, with a tentative D call TRBD2 (5 bases). Per the germline V gene, CDR1 is LNHDA and CDR2 is SQIVND (reference sequence). V lost 6 bases and J lost 6, with 8 bases in between. The CDR3 length is 12 residues. The CDR3 coding sequence is TGTGCCAGTAGCGGACTGGCCGGGGAGCTGTTTTTT. Residues: CASSGLAGELFF. Full variable domain (remainder filled in from reference TRBV19 and TRBJ2-2): DGGITQSPKYLFRKEGQNVTLSCEQNLNHDAMYWYRQDPGQGLRLIYYSQIVNDFQKGDIAEGYSVSREKKESFPLTVTSAQKNPTAFYLCASSGLAGELFFGEGSRLTVL.

The V and J genes are TRBV5-1 and TRBJ2-6; D gene ambiguous. The CDR3 sequence is 16 residues long. From germline, CDR1 is SGHRS and CDR2 YFSETQ. V was clipped by 0 bases and J by 2 bases, with 9 bases between them. Here the CDR3 DNA reads TGCGCCAGCAGCTTGGCCACAGACCCTGGGGCCAACGTCCTGACTTTC. This encodes CASSLATDPGANVLTF.

The CDR3 here is CASSEILTGTSGAGRELFF. CDR3 sequence (DNA): TGCGCCAGCAGTGAAATCCTCACCGGGACTAGCGGGGCCGGGAGGGAGCTGTTTTTT. V is TRBV10-2 and J is TRBJ2-2; TRBD2 agrees at 13 bases. Germline V CDR1 and CDR2: WSHSY, SAAADI. V shed 3 bases, J shed 9 bases, and the junction held 16 bases outside the gene matches. The CDR3 is 19 amino acids.

This chain uses TRBV7-2 with TRBJ1-4; D might be TRBD1 (6 bases). CDR3 length equals 15 residues. CDR1 SGHTA and CDR2 FQGNSA come from the germline V gene. Trimming cost V 2 bases and J 7 bases, with 14 bases left between them. The DNA of the CDR3 is TGTGCCAGCAGCTTAATGGGAGGGGGAGGTGAAAAACTGTTTTTT. It codes for CASSLMGGGGEKLFF.

This sequence joins TRBV24-1 and TRBJ2-5; D is unresolved. Germline-derived CDR1 and CDR2 are KGHDR and SFDVKD. This CDR3 has 15 amino acids. V was pared by 3 bases and J by 2 bases, with 12 bases between. The CDR3 sequence is CATSDPLGRQETQYF. The CDR3 coding sequence is TGTGCCACCAGTGATCCCCTTGGCAGGCAAGAGACCCAGTACTTC.

The chain combines TRBV3-1 (or the pseudogene TRBV3-2) with TRBJ2-1; D not resolved. The CDR3 has 13 amino acids. The germline V gene encodes CDR1 LGHDT and CDR2 YNNKEL (reference sequence). Trimming cost V 1 base and J 10 bases, with 11 bases left between them. DNA of the CDR3: TGTGCCAGCAGCCAAGCGGCAGCGCGGGAGCAGTTCTTC. Translating gives CASSQAAAREQFF.

This CDR3 is CASSYPLQGADTEAFF. The DNA for the CDR3 is TGTGCCAGCAGTTACCCATTACAGGGGGCAGACACTGAAGCTTTCTTT. This chain links TRBV6-2 or TRBV6-3 with TRBJ1-1, with TRBD1 matching 9 bases. This CDR3 is 16 amino acids long. Germline CDR1 is MNHEY and CDR2 is SVGEGT. The V segment lost 2 bases and the J segment 3 bases; nucleotides outside the gene matches: 7.

The chain uses TRBV5-1 and TRBJ2-3; a possible D gene is TRBD2 (6 bases). V was pared by 4 bases and J by 4 bases, with 16 bases between. The CDR3 has 15 residues. Germline values: CDR1 SGHRS, CDR2 YFSETQ. DNA for the CDR3: TGCGCCAGCAGCCCGGCGCCAGGGAGGCCAGATACGCAGTATTTT. Translating it yields CASSPAPGRPDTQYF.

Only a few counts were recorded for this clone. This sequence joins TRBV13 and TRBJ1-1; TRBD1 matches 9 bases. The CDR3 contains 15 residues. The V and J ends lost 1 base and 8 bases, in that order; junction bases with no gene match: 8. Germline V CDR1 and CDR2: PRHDT, FYEKMQ (reference sequence). CDR3 amino acids: CASSLVGTGNFEAFF. DNA for the CDR3: TGTGCCAGCAGCTTAGTGGGGACAGGGAACTTCGAAGCTTTCTTT. The full variable domain, completed using reference TRBV13 and TRBJ1-1, is AAGVIQSPRHLIKEKRETATLKCYPIPRHDTVYWYQQGPGQDPQFLISFYEKMQSDKGSIPDRFSAQQFSDYHSELNMSSLELGDSALYFCASSLVGTGNFEAFFGQGTRLTVV.

This chain joins TRBV11-1 and TRBJ2-1, with 12 bases lining up with TRBD2. This CDR3 contains 15 residues. J was trimmed by 12 bases and V by 1 base; bases with no gene match: 7. CDR1 is SGHAT, CDR2 FQDESV, per germline (reference sequence). CDR3 DNA sequence: TGTGCCAGCAGCTTAGGACTAGCGGGGGCCAGCGGGCAGTTCTTC. Translated: CASSLGLAGASGQFF.

This sequence joins TRBV19 and TRBJ1-2, with D possibly being TRBD1 (6 bases). The V end lost 1 base, the J end lost 5 bases, and 8 bases lay between the germline ends. The CDR3 sequence is 13 residues long. The germline CDR1 and CDR2 sequences are LNHDA and SQIVND (reference sequence). CDR3 residues: CASSIATGYGYTF. The CDR3 DNA sequence: TGTGCCAGTAGTATAGCGACAGGTTATGGCTACACCTTC.

V is TRBV7-9 and J is TRBJ2-7, with unresolved D. Per the germline V gene, CDR1 is SEHNR and CDR2 is FQNEAQ (reference sequence). Trimming left V 5 bases short and J 4 bases short, with 9 bases between. The CDR3 is 12 amino acids. The DNA of the CDR3 is TGTGCCAGCAGCGCCAGGATTTACGAGCAGTACTTC. Its protein is CASSARIYEQYF.

This clone was detected only a few times. The chain recombines TRBV19 with TRBJ1-5, with D perhaps matching TRBD1 (6 bases). The CDR3 has 14 residues. Trimming removed 4 bases from V and 4 bases from J, with 11 bases in between. CDR1 is LNHDA and CDR2 is SQIVND in the germline V gene (reference sequence). CDR3 region: CASSTGTRNQPQHF. The CDR3 DNA reads as TGTGCCAGTAGTACCGGGACAAGGAATCAGCCCCAGCATTTT.

The J gene is TRBJ2-7, the V gene TRBV30; D not resolved. Germline V lookup: CDR1 GTSNPN, CDR2 SVGIG (reference sequence). The CDR3 runs 12 residues. V dropped 4 bases and J dropped 3 bases, with 10 bases sitting between them. Here the CDR3 reads CAWTLDNYEQYF. CDR3 nucleotides: TGTGCCTGGACCCTAGATAACTACGAGCAGTACTTC.

The CDR3 DNA follows: TGTGCCAGCAGTTACACCTGGACAGGTAGCAATCAGCCCCAGCATTTT. Its protein is CASSYTWTGSNQPQHF. The J gene is TRBJ1-5, the V gene TRBV6-5; 7 nucleotides agree with TRBD1. Germline V gene lookup returns CDR1 MNHEY and CDR2 SVGAGI. The CDR3 is 16 amino acids. With 2 bases clipped from V and 0 bases from J, the junction kept 4 bases outside the gene matches.

The rearrangement uses TRBV6-1 and TRBJ1-5; D perhaps matches TRBD1 (6 bases). Germline values: CDR1 MNHNS, CDR2 SASEGT. Trimming removed 2 bases at V and 5 bases at J, with 7 bases between. The CDR3 is made up of 13 amino acids. The CDR3 spells CASSEHRDQPQHF. CDR3 nucleotides: TGTGCCAGCAGTGAACACAGGGATCAGCCCCAGCATTTT.